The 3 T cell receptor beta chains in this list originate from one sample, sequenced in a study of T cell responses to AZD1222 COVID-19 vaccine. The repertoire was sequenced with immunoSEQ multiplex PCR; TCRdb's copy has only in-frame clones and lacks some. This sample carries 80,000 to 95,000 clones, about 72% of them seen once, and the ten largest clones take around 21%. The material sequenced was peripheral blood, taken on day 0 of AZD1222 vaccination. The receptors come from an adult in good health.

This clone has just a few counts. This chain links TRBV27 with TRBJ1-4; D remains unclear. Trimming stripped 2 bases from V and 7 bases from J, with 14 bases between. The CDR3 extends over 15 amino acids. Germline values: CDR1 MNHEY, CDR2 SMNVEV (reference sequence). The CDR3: CASSLNGRVGEKLFF. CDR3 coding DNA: TGTGCCAGCAGTTTAAATGGCAGAGTGGGTGAAAAACTGTTTTTT.

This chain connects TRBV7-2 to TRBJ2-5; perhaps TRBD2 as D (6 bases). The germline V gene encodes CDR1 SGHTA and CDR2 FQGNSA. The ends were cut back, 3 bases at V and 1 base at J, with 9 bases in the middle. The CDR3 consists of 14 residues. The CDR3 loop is CASSFGSGQETQYF. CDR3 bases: TGTGCCAGCAGCTTCGGGAGCGGCCAAGAGACCCAGTACTTC.

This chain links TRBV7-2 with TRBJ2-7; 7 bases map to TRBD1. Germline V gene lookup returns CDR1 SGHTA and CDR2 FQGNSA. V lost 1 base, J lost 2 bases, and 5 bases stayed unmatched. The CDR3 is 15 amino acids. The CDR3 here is CASSLDRGYPYEQYF. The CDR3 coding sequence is TGTGCCAGCAGCTTAGACAGGGGATACCCCTACGAGCAGTACTTC.